Listed below are T cell receptor beta chains from one sample, sequenced in a study of cytomegalovirus exposure and HLA in healthy donors. Here immunoSEQ multiplex PCR was the method, and the copy in TCRdb shows in-frame clones only, minus some. This table holds hundreds of thousands of clones, roughly 89% found once. The sample taken for sequencing was PBMCs. The receptor source for this set is a woman aged 18-29 years in good health and CMV-seronegative. The CDR3 runs from the conserved cysteine through the conserved F or W. D genes are given only for firm matches. Where a row states a size, it is once, few, many or the class of an expanded clone; other rows omit it.

>.|TRBV27|.|TRBJ2-7
TGTGCCAGCAGTTCTTCAGGGATCCACGAGCAGTACTTC
CASSSSGIHEQYF
>TRBD1|TRBV5-1|.|TRBJ2-7
TGCGCCAGCAGCTCTCGGACAGGGACCGAGCAGTACTTC
CASSSRTGTEQYF
>TRBD2|TRBV2|.|TRBJ2-7
TGTGCCAGCAGGGGGACTAGCCACCGTCGAGGTTACGAGCAGTACTTC
CASRGTSHRRGYEQYF
>.|TRBV27|.|TRBJ2-2
TGTGCCAGCAGTTTATATTGGCAGGGTAGCGGGGAGCTGTTTTTT
CASSLYWQGSGELFF
>TRBD1|TRBV7-9|.|TRBJ1-4
TGTGCCAGCAGCTTAGGGCCGGGACAGGGCGATGAAAAACTGTTTTTT
CASSLGPGQGDEKLFF
>.|TRBV6-5|.|TRBJ2-1
TGTGCCAGCAGTAAGGGGCAGGCAATAAGGGAGTTCTTC
CASSKGQAIREFF
>TRBD1|TRBV25-1|once|TRBJ2-5
TGTGCCAGCAGCGGGACAGGGGGTTCCAAGACCCAGTACTTC
CASSGTGGSKTQYF
>.|TRBV30|.|TRBJ2-3
TGTGCCTGGAGTGCCCTCAGAGATACGCAGTATTTT
CAWSALRDTQYF
>.|TRBV19|once|TRBJ1-1
TGTGCCACTCGTCAGGGATTCCGGACTGAAGCTTTCTTT
CATRQGFRTEAFF
>.|TRBV29-1|once|TRBJ2-2
TGCAGCGCCCAGGACACCGGGGAGCTGTTTTTT
CSAQDTGELFF
>TRBD1|TRBV10-3|.|TRBJ2-1
TGTGCCATCAGTGAGTCGCTACAGGGGGCAATTGAGCAGTTCTTC
CAISESLQGAIEQFF
>.|TRBV5-1|.|TRBJ2-5
TGCGCCAGCACCCCAACTACCCCAGGGTCCCAGTACTTC
CASTPTTPGSQYF
>.|TRBV27|.|TRBJ1-6
TGTGCCAGCAGTCCGAATCCGGCGGCACCCCTCCACTTT
CASSPNPAAPLHF
>TRBD1|TRBV6-1|.|TRBJ2-1
TGTGCCAGCAATCTACTCCGGACAGGGGGCAATGAGCAGTTCTTC
CASNLLRTGGNEQFF
>.|TRBV11-2|once|TRBJ2-3
TGTGCCAGCAGCCAACACGACTACCTCGGGGAGGATACGCAGTATTTT
CASSQHDYLGEDTQYF
>.|TRBV27|.|TRBJ2-1
TGTGCCAGCACATCCCCCGGCTCCTACAATGAGCAGTTCTTC
CASTSPGSYNEQFF
>.|TRBV18|.|TRBJ1-3
TGTGCCAGCTCACCCCTCCAGGACAGCGGCCGCTCTGGAAACACCATATATTTT
CASSPLQDSGRSGNTIYF
>.|TRBV19|.|TRBJ2-1
TGTGCCAGTAGTCTCCGGGAGGAGCAGTTCTTC
CASSLREEQFF
>TRBD1|TRBV27|.|TRBJ2-3
TGTGCCAGCAGCACAGGGGGCTACACAGATACGCAGTATTTT
CASSTGGYTDTQYF
>.|TRBV28|once|TRBJ1-1
TGTGCCAGCAGTTTCTCGCCCTCCTACAGGGTCGGGGCTGAAGCTTTCTTT
CASSFSPSYRVGAEAFF
>TRBD2|TRBV4-2|once|TRBJ2-3
TGTGCCAGCAGCCAAGATTTTGCGGGGGGGCCGGTGTTGGCAGATACGCAGTATTTT
CASSQDFAGGPVLADTQYF
>TRBD2|TRBV6-1|.|TRBJ2-2
TGTGCCAGCAGTGAGGACGGGGGGGTCCACACCGGGGAGCTGTTTTTT
CASSEDGGVHTGELFF
>TRBD2|TRBV28|.|TRBJ2-3
TGTGCCAGCAGTTTTTCCGGACTAGCGGGAGCTGGAGATACGCAGTATTTT
CASSFSGLAGAGDTQYF
>TRBD1|TRBV2|.|TRBJ2-1
TGTGCCAGCAGTGCCGGGACAGGGGCTTATGAGCAGTTCTTC
CASSAGTGAYEQFF
>TRBD1|TRBV28|once|TRBJ1-3
TGTGCCAGCAGTTCACCAGGACAGGGGGCCGGAAACACCATATATTTT
CASSSPGQGAGNTIYF
>TRBD2|TRBV27|once|TRBJ2-3
TGTGCCAGCAGTCTAAGGGGACTAGCGGGAGTGACAGATACGCAGTATTTT
CASSLRGLAGVTDTQYF
>TRBD1|TRBV19|.|TRBJ1-5
TGTGCCAGTAGTGTTGACAGGGGAGGCAATCAGCCCCAGCATTTT
CASSVDRGGNQPQHF
>.|TRBV5-4|.|TRBJ2-3
TGTGCCAGCAGCCCGGGACTGATCACAGATACGCAGTATTTT
CASSPGLITDTQYF
>.|TRBV5-1|.|TRBJ1-2
TGCGCCAGCAGCTTGGAGGACAGTGTACGTGGCTACACCTTC
CASSLEDSVRGYTF
>.|TRBV7-9|.|TRBJ2-2
TGTGCCAGCAGCCAAGAGGCCGGGGAGCTGTTTTTT
CASSQEAGELFF
>.|TRBV5-5|few|TRBJ2-6
TGTGCCAGCAGCGGAGGTGGGACCAACGTCCTGACTTTC
CASSGGGTNVLTF
>.|TRBV7-9|.|TRBJ1-1
TGTGCCAGCAGCGCCCCAGGGTTTAGAGCCACTGAAGCTTTCTTT
CASSAPGFRATEAFF
>TRBD2|TRBV28|once|TRBJ2-1
TGTGCCAGCAGTTTCCTACTAGCGGGATACAATGAGCAGTTCTTC
CASSFLLAGYNEQFF
>.|TRBV7-9|once|TRBJ2-2
TGTGCCAGCAGGGTCATAGAGGACGGGGAGCTGTTTTTT
CASRVIEDGELFF
>TRBD1|TRBV28|.|TRBJ1-2
TGTGCCAGCAGTTTAGCCACCGCTTTGGGGACAGGCATATATGGCTACACCTTC
CASSLATALGTGIYGYTF
>.|TRBV19|.|TRBJ2-5
TGTGCCAGTAGTATCTGGGCGGGGGAGACCCAGTACTTC
CASSIWAGETQYF
>.|TRBV4-2|.|TRBJ2-1
TGTGCCAGCAGCCAAGCGACTCAGGGGTTGTCCTACAATGAGCAGTTCTTC
CASSQATQGLSYNEQFF
>.|TRBV28|.|TRBJ1-2
TGTGCCAGCAGTTTATTGGGGGGAGGATATGGCTACACCTTC
CASSLLGGGYGYTF
>TRBD1|TRBV5-5|.|TRBJ1-6
TGTGCCAGCAGACCGGGACAGGGTCTCATGGGGGATGATTCACCCCTCCACTTT
CASRPGQGLMGDDSPLHF
>.|TRBV30|.|TRBJ2-5
TGTGCCTGGACCAATGGGGGACTTGGGGGAGAGACCCAGTACTTC
CAWTNGGLGGETQYF
>.|TRBV4-1|.|TRBJ1-1
TGCGCCAGCAGCCAGGGGAGTCCAACCTCGTCTGAAGCTTTCTTT
CASSQGSPTSSEAFF
>TRBD1|TRBV23-1|.|TRBJ2-3
TGCGCCAGCAGTCGAAACGGGACAGGGCCCACAGATACGCAGTATTTT
CASSRNGTGPTDTQYF
>TRBD2|TRBV27|.|TRBJ2-6
TGTGCCAGCAGTCGGGAGGGTCCTTACTCTGGGGCCAACGTCCTGACTTTC
CASSREGPYSGANVLTF
>TRBD1|TRBV11-2|.|TRBJ2-7
TGTGCCAGCAGTTGGGGGACAGACTACGAGCAGTACTTC
CASSWGTDYEQYF
>.|TRBV25-1|.|TRBJ2-2
TGTGCCAGCAGTGAAAAAAGCGGAAACACCGGGGAGCTGTTTTTT
CASSEKSGNTGELFF
>.|TRBV7-9|few|TRBJ2-7
TGTGCCAGCACCTCAGGCCGAGAGGGTGGCTACGAGCAGTACTTC
CASTSGREGGYEQYF
>.|TRBV15|.|TRBJ1-2
TGTGCCACCAGCAGAGATCCTCGGGGGGGTAACTATGGCTACACCTTC
CATSRDPRGGNYGYTF
>.|TRBV12-2|.|TRBJ1-6
TGTGCAAGTCGCTTAGTGCCGGACAGAGGGAATTCACCCCTCCACTTT
CASRLVPDRGNSPLHF
>.|TRBV5-1|.|TRBJ2-2
TGCGCCAGCAGAGGGGACACCGGGGAGCTGTTTTTT
CASRGDTGELFF
>TRBD1|TRBV6-1|.|TRBJ2-2
TGTGCCACCGCGGTGGGACAGGGTACCGGGGAGCTGTTTTTT
CATAVGQGTGELFF
>.|TRBV19|once|TRBJ1-1
TGTGCCAGTACCCTCGGCATGGCGGGGGGGAACACTGAAGCTTTCTTT
CASTLGMAGGNTEAFF
>TRBD2|TRBV7-9|.|TRBJ2-1
TGTGCCAGCAGCTTACTCGCGGGGGGGCCCTATGAGCAGTTCTTC
CASSLLAGGPYEQFF
>TRBD2|TRBV7-6|.|TRBJ2-1
TGTGCCAGCAGCTTAGGTAGCGGGGGGGGAAAGCAGTTCTTC
CASSLGSGGGKQFF
>.|TRBV2|few|TRBJ1-4
TGTGCCAGCAGGCTTCAGGGGCAGGTTAATGAAAAACTGTTTTTT
CASRLQGQVNEKLFF
>.|TRBV27|.|TRBJ2-1
TGTGCCAGCAGTCCCGAGCAGGGGTTTAGGAATGAGCAGTTCTTC
CASSPEQGFRNEQFF
>.|TRBV27|.|TRBJ2-3
TGTGCCAGCAGTACTCCTCACAGGGACACAGATACGCAGTATTTT
CASSTPHRDTDTQYF
>.|TRBV15|.|TRBJ2-3
TGTGCCACCAGCAGAGGGAAGGGAGCCGGGGCAGATACGCAGTATTTT
CATSRGKGAGADTQYF
>TRBD1|TRBV5-4|.|TRBJ1-4
TGTGCCAGCAGCTCCGGGACAGCAAATGAAAAACTGTTTTTT
CASSSGTANEKLFF
>.|TRBV6-1|few|TRBJ2-2
TGTGCCAGCAGTGCCCCCGGGACTTTCACCGGGGAGCTGTTTTTT
CASSAPGTFTGELFF
>.|TRBV11-2|.|TRBJ1-1
TGTGCCAGCAGCTCCGACCCACAGCCTTACACTGAAGCTTTCTTT
CASSSDPQPYTEAFF